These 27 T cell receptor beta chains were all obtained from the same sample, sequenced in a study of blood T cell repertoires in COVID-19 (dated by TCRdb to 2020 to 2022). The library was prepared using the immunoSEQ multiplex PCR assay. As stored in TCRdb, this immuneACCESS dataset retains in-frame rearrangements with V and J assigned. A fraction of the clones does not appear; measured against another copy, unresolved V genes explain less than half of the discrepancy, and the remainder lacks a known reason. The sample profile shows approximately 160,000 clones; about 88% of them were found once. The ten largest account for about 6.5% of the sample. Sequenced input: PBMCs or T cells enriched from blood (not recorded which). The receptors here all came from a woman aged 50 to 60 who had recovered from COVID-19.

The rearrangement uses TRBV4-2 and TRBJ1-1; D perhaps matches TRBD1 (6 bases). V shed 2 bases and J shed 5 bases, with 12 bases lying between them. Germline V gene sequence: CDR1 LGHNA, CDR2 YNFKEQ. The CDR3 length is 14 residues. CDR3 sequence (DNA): TGTGCCAGCAGCCAACCGGACAGCCGGACTGAAGCTTTCTTT. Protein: CASSQPDSRTEAFF.

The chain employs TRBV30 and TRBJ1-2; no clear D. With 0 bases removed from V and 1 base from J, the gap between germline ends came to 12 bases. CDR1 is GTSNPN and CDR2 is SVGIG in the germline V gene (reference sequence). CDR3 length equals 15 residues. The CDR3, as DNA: TGTGCCTGGAGTGTGAGCAACAGTATTAACTATGGCTACACCTTC. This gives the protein CAWSVSNSINYGYTF.

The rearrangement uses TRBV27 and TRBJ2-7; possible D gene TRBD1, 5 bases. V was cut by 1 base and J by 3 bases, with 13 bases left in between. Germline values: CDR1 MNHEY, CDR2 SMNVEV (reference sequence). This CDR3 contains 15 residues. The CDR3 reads CASSLYQGVDYEQYF. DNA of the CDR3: TGTGCCAGCAGTTTATACCAGGGCGTGGACTACGAGCAGTACTTC.

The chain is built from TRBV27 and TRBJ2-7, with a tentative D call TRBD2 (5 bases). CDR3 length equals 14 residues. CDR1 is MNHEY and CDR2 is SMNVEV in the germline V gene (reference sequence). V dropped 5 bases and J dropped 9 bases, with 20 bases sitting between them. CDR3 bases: TGTGCCAGCAGTCCCCTAGGGCGGACTGGCGGGCAGTACTTC. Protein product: CASSPLGRTGGQYF.

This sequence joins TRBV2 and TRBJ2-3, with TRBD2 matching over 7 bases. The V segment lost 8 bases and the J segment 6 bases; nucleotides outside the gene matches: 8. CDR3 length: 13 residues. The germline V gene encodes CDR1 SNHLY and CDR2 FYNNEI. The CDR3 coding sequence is TGTGCCAGCGGGTCGGGAGGTATGGATACGCAGTATTTT. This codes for CASGSGGMDTQYF. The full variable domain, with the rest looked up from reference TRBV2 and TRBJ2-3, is EPEVTQTPSHQVTQMGQEVILRCVPISNHLYFYWYRQILGQKVEFLVSFYNNEISEKSEIFDDQFSVERPDGSNFTLKIRSTKLEDSAMYFCASGSGGMDTQYFGPGTRLTVL.

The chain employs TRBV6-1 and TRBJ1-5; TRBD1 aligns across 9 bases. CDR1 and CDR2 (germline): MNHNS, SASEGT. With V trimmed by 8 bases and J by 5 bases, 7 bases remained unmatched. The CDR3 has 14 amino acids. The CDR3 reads CASGDRAVDQPQHF. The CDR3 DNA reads TGTGCCAGCGGGGACAGGGCTGTAGATCAGCCCCAGCATTTT.

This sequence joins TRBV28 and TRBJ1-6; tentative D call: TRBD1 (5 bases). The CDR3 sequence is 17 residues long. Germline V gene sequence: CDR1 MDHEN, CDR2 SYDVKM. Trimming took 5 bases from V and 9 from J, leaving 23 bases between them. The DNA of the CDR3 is TGTGCCAGCAGTATCATTACTTCCCAGGGCCTCGTTTCACCCCTCCACTTT. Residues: CASSIITSQGLVSPLHF. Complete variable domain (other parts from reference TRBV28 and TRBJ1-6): DVKVTQSSRYLVKRTGEKVFLECVQDMDHENMFWYRQDPGLGLRLIYFSYDVKMKEKGDIPEGYSVSREKKERFSLILESASTNQTSMYLCASSIITSQGLVSPLHFGNGTRLTVT.

Here the CDR3 reads CASSEARGRMNTEAFF. The CDR3 DNA reads as TGTGCCAGCAGTGAAGCAAGGGGGCGAATGAACACTGAAGCTTTCTTT. The rearrangement links TRBV6-1 to TRBJ1-1; 7 positions match TRBD1. V was clipped by 0 bases and J by 0 bases; unmatched bases: 4. The germline gives CDR1 MNHNS, CDR2 SASEGT. The CDR3 loop spans 16 amino acids.

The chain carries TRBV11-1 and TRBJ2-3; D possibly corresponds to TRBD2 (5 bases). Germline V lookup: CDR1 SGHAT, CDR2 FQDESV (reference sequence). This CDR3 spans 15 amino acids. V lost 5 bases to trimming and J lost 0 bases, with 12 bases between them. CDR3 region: CASSPVRASTDTQYF. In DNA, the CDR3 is TGTGCCAGCAGCCCGGTGAGGGCTAGCACAGATACGCAGTATTTT.

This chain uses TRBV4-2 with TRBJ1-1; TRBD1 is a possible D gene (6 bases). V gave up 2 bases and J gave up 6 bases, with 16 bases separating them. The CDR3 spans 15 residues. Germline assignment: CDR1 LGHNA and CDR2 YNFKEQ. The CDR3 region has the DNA TGTGCCAGCAGCCAAAGTAAGCGCCAGGGGTCTGAAGCTTTCTTT. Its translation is CASSQSKRQGSEAFF.

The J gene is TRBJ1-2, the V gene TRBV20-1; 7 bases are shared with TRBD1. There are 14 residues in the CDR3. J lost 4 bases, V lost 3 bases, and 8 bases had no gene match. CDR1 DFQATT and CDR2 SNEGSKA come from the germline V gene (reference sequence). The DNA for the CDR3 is TGCAGTGCTAGTTCCGGGACAGACCCCTATGGCTACACCTTC. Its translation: CSASSGTDPYGYTF.

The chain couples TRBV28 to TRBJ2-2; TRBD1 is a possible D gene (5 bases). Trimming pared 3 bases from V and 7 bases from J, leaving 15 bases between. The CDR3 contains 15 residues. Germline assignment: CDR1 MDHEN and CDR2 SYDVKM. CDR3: CASSFQGWGIGELFF. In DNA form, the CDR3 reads TGTGCCAGCAGTTTCCAGGGCTGGGGCATCGGGGAGCTGTTTTTT.

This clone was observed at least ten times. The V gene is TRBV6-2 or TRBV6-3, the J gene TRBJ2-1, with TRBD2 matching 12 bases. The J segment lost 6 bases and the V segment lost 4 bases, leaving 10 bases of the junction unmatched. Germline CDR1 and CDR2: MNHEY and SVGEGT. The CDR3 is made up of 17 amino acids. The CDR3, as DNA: TGTGCCAGCAGTTCAGCGATACTAGCGGGAGGACGCAATGAGCAGTTCTTC. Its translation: CASSSAILAGGRNEQFF.

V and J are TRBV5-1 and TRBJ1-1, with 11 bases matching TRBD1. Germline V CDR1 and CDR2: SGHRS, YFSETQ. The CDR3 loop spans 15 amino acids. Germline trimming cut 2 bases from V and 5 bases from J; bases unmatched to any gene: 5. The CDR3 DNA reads TGCGCCAGCAGCTTAGGGACAGGGGGAGGTACTGAAGCTTTCTTT. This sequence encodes CASSLGTGGGTEAFF.

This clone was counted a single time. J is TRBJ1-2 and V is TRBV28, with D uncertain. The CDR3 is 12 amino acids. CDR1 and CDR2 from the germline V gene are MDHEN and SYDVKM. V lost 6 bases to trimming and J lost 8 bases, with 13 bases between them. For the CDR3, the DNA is TGTGCCAGCAGCCAAACCGTGGAGGGCTACACCTTC. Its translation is CASSQTVEGYTF.

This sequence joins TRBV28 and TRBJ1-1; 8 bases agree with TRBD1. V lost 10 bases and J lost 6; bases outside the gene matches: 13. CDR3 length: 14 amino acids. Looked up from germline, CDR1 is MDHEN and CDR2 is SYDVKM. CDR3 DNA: TGTGCCACAAAGACGGACAGGGTGGGCGCTGAAGCTTTCTTT. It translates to CATKTDRVGAEAFF.

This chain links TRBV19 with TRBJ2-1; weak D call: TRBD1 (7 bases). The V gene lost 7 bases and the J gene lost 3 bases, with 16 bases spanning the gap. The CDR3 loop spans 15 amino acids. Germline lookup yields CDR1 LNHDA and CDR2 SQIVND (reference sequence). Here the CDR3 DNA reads TGTGCCAGTACCCTACAGGGGACTGGCTACAATGAGCAGTTCTTC. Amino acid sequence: CASTLQGTGYNEQFF.

The CDR3 DNA follows: TGTGCCAGCAGCTATGCAGGGGGCACAGGGGCCAACGTCCTGACTTTC. It yields the protein CASSYAGGTGANVLTF. This chain connects TRBV7-2 to TRBJ2-6; 8 bases are shared with TRBD1. V lost 4 bases to trimming and J lost 4 bases; unmatched junction nucleotides: 6. The germline V gene has CDR1 SGHTA and CDR2 FQGNSA. The CDR3 runs to 16 residues.

The CDR3: CASRLTSGYGYTF. The CDR3, as DNA: TGTGCCAGCAGATTAACGAGTGGCTATGGCTACACCTTC. The chain combines TRBV27 with TRBJ1-2, with unresolved D. CDR3 length equals 13 residues. From germline, CDR1 is MNHEY and CDR2 SMNVEV (reference sequence). V lost 6 bases, J lost 4 bases, and 12 bases lay in between.

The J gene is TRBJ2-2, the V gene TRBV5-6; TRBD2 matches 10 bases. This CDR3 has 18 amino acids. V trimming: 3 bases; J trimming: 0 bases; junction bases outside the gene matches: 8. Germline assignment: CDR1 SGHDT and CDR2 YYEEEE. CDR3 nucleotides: TGTGCCAGCAGCTACCGGACTAGCGGTATTTCGAACACCGGGGAGCTGTTTTTT. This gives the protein CASSYRTSGISNTGELFF.

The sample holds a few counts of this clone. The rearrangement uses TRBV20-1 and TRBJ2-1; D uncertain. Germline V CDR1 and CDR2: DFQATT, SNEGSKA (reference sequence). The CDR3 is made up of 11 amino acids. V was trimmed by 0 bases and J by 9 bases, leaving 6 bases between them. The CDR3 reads CSAREAREQFF. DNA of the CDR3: TGCAGTGCTAGAGAAGCACGTGAGCAGTTCTTC.

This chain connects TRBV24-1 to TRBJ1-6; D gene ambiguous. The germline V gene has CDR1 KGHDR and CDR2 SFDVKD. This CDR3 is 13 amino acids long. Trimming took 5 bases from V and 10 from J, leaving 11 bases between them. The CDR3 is CATSAGYWSPLHF. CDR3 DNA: TGTGCCACCAGTGCGGGGTACTGGTCACCCCTCCACTTT.

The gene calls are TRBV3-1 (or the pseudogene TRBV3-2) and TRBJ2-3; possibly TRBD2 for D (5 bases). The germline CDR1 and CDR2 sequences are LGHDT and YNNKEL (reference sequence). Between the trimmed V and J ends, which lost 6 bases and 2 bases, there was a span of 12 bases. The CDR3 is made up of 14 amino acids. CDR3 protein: CASRPSGYTDTQYF. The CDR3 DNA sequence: TGTGCCAGCAGACCAAGCGGATACACAGATACGCAGTATTTT.

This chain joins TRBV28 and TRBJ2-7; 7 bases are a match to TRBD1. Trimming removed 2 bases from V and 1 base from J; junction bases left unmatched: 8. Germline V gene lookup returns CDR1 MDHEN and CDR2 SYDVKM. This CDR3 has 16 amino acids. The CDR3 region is CASSLGTVTVSYEQYF. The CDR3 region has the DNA TGTGCCAGCAGTTTAGGGACAGTTACAGTTTCCTACGAGCAGTACTTC.

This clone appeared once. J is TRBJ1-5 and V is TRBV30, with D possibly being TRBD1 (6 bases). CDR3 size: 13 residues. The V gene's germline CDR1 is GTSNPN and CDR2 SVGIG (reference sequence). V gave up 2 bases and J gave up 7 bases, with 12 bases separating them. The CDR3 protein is CAWSQQGIQPQHF. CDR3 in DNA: TGTGCCTGGAGTCAACAGGGTATACAGCCCCAGCATTTT.

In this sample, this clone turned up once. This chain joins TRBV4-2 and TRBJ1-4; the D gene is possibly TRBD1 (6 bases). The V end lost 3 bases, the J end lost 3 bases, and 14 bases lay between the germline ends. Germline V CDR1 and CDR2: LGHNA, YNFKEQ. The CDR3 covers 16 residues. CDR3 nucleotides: TGTGCCAGCAGCCAGGTTGGGGGGGCGGCTAATGAAAAACTGTTTTTT. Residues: CASSQVGGAANEKLFF.

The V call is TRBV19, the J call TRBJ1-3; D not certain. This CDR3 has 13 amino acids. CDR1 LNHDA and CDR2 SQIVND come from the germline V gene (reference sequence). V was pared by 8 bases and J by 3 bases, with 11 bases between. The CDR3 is CASGDLLGNTIYF. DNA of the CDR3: TGTGCCAGTGGAGACCTACTTGGAAACACCATATATTTT.